Shown below are 8 T cell receptor beta chains from a single sample sequenced in a study of early T cells in non-severe SARS-CoV-2 infection. Via MiXCR, TCRdb re-called the 5' RACE reads, giving one row per CDR3 protein. Of fewer than 65,000 distinct CDR3 sequences in the sample, roughly an eighth are singletons; the top ten hold less than 1.5%. Input material: whole blood. Receptor source: an adult who was a healthcare worker with PCR-confirmed SARS-CoV-2 infection or an uninfected control (not recorded which).

J is TRBJ1-4 and V is TRBV6-6; D possibly corresponds to TRBD1 (5 bases). Per germline, CDR1 MNHNY and CDR2 SVGAGI (reference sequence). CDR3 length: 15 residues. Trimming stripped 2 bases from V and 5 bases from J, with 12 bases between. The CDR3 here is CASSYALGGNEKLFF. The CDR3 region has the DNA TGTGCCAGCAGTTACGCCTTGGGGGGGAATGAAAAACTGTTTTTT.

The V gene is TRBV24-1, the J gene TRBJ2-3; D not resolved. This CDR3 comprises 14 residues. Germline-derived CDR1 and CDR2 are KGHDR and SFDVKD. V was clipped by 4 bases and J by 4 bases, with 11 bases between them. The CDR3 here is CATSERFPSDTQYF. CDR3 nucleotides: TGTGCCACCAGTGAGCGGTTCCCCTCAGATACGCAGTATTTT.

The sample holds many counts of this clonotype. The chain employs TRBV9 and TRBJ1-2; TRBD1 is a possible D gene (6 bases). This CDR3 comprises 14 residues. V dropped 0 bases and J dropped 4 bases, with 10 bases sitting between them. Per germline, CDR1 SGDLS and CDR2 YYNGEE. The CDR3 region has the DNA TGTGCCAGCAGCGTAGGATCAGGGGCCTATGGCTACACCTTC. Protein: CASSVGSGAYGYTF. Filled out from reference TRBV9 and TRBJ1-2, the complete variable domain reads DSGVTQTPKHLITATGQRVTLRCSPRSGDLSVYWYQQSLDQGLQFLIQYYNGEERAKGNILERFSAQQFPDLHSELNLSSLELGDSALYFCASSVGSGAYGYTFGSGTRLTVV.

In its sample, this clonotype was seen many times. The genes are TRBV29-1 and TRBJ2-7, with 7 bases identical to TRBD2. The CDR3 has 12 amino acids. CDR1 SQVTM and CDR2 ANQGSEA come from the germline V gene. Trimming cost V 7 bases and J 6 bases; bases outside gene matches: 9. The CDR3, as DNA: TGCAGCGCGGGGGGTGCGTGGGGCGAGCAGTACTTC. This sequence encodes CSAGGAWGEQYF.

This clonotype was recorded a few times. V gene TRBV6-5 combines with J gene TRBJ2-3, with D possibly being TRBD2 (5 bases). The germline V and J ends were trimmed by 5 bases and 2 bases, with 17 bases remaining between them. From germline, CDR1 is MNHEY and CDR2 SVGAGI. There are 16 residues in the CDR3. Here the CDR3 DNA reads TGTGCCAGCAGTGAACGCACCCCGGACTTCACAGATACGCAGTATTTT. Protein product: CASSERTPDFTDTQYF.

This clonotype was seen ten or more times. The V gene is TRBV12-3 or TRBV12-4, the J gene TRBJ1-1, with a possible D match to TRBD1 (5 bases). V gave up 7 bases and J gave up 3 bases, with 12 bases separating them. This CDR3 has 13 amino acids. CDR3 loop: CASTSLGDTEAFF. The CDR3 DNA follows: TGTGCCAGCACCTCATTGGGGGACACTGAAGCTTTCTTT.

The CDR3 spells CASSTRTGGGNQPQHF. Here the CDR3 DNA reads TGTGCCAGCAGTACCCGGACAGGGGGAGGCAATCAGCCCCAGCATTTT. The genes are TRBV6-6 and TRBJ1-5; 10 bases agree with TRBD1. V gave up 5 bases and J gave up 2 bases; unmatched junction bases: 6. The CDR3 totals 16 residues. Germline V gives CDR1 MNHNY, CDR2 SVGAGI (reference sequence).

The chain employs TRBV12-3 or TRBV12-4 and TRBJ1-6; 9 bases match TRBD1. This CDR3 comprises 15 residues. The J segment lost 7 bases and the V segment lost 6 bases, leaving 7 bases of the junction unmatched. CDR3 sequence (DNA): TGTGCCAGCAGGCGACAGGGGGTCCCCAATTCACCCCTCCACTTT. Translation: CASRRQGVPNSPLHF.